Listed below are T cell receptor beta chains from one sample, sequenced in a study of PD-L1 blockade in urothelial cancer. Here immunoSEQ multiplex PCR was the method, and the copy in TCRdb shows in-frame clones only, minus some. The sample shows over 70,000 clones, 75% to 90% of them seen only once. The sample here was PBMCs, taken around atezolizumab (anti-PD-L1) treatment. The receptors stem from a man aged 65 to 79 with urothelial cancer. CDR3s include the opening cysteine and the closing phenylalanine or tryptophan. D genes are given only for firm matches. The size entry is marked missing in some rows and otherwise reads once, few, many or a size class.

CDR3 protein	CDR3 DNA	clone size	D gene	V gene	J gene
CASSPTTGTNEKLFF	TGTGCCAGCAGCCCCACAACAGGAACTAATGAAAAACTGTTTTTT	few	NA	TRBV14	TRBJ1-4
CAWSKGDYGYTF	TGTGCCTGGAGTAAAGGGGACTATGGCTACACCTTC	NA	NA	TRBV30	TRBJ1-2
CASSPTSGSWDEQYF	TGCGCCAGCAGCCCGACTAGCGGGAGTTGGGACGAGCAGTACTTC	once	TRBD2	TRBV4-1	TRBJ2-7
CASTPAELTGELFF	TGTGCCAGCACCCCCGCGGAACTGACCGGGGAGCTGTTTTTT	NA	NA	TRBV7-2	TRBJ2-2
CASSIVTRETQYF	TGTGCCAGTAGTATAGTAACTAGAGAGACCCAGTACTTC	NA	NA	TRBV19	TRBJ2-5
CASSLARQNYGYTF	TGTGCCAGCAGCTTAGCCAGGCAGAACTATGGCTACACCTTC	NA	NA	TRBV7-2	TRBJ1-2
CSVGEMNEQFF	TGCAGCGTCGGAGAAATGAATGAGCAGTTCTTC	NA	NA	TRBV29-1	TRBJ2-1
CASSQGTSGSIETQYF	TGCGCCAGCAGCCAAGGGACTAGCGGGAGTATTGAGACCCAGTACTTC	NA	TRBD2	TRBV4-3	TRBJ2-5
CASSHPGTPNTEAFF	TGTGCCAGCAGCCACCCCGGGACACCCAACACTGAAGCTTTCTTT	NA	NA	TRBV9	TRBJ1-1
CASSEGTGATNEKLFF	TGTGCCAGCAGTGAAGGGACAGGGGCAACTAATGAAAAACTGTTTTTT	NA	TRBD1	TRBV2	TRBJ1-4
CASRPGHNTEAFF	TGCGCCAGCAGACCCGGACATAACACTGAAGCTTTCTTT	few	NA	TRBV10-2	TRBJ1-1
CASSMMGQGEYEQYF	TGTGCCAGTAGTATGATGGGTCAGGGCGAATACGAGCAGTACTTC	NA	NA	TRBV19	TRBJ2-7
CASSGRAFQETQYF	TGTGCCAGCAGTGGACGAGCGTTTCAAGAGACCCAGTACTTC	NA	NA	TRBV2	TRBJ2-5
CASTFWTSGNTGELFF	TGTGCCAGCACCTTTTGGACTAGCGGGAACACCGGGGAGCTGTTTTTT	NA	TRBD2	TRBV2	TRBJ2-2
CASSEGLAGVETQYF	TGTGCCAGCAGTGAAGGTCTAGCGGGAGTGGAGACCCAGTACTTC	few	TRBD2	TRBV2	TRBJ2-5
CASSRGQSPNQPQHF	TGTGCCAGCAGTCGCGGACAGAGCCCTAATCAGCCCCAGCATTTT	NA	NA	TRBV6-1	TRBJ1-5
CSVEDLADSYNEQFF	TGCAGCGTTGAAGATCTAGCGGACTCCTACAATGAGCAGTTCTTC	few	TRBD2	TRBV29-1	TRBJ2-1
CASSTGNNEQFF	TGTGCCAGCAGTACAGGGAACAATGAGCAGTTCTTC	NA	NA	TRBV28	TRBJ2-1
CASSDSPGQGSPLHF	TGTGCCAGCAGTGACTCTCCGGGACAGGGATCACCCCTCCACTTT	NA	TRBD1	TRBV6-4	TRBJ1-6
CASRMRGGEQETQYF	TGTGCCAGTAGAATGAGGGGGGGGGAGCAAGAGACCCAGTACTTC	NA	NA	TRBV19	TRBJ2-5
CASSLAPPGDRVSYEQYF	TGTGCCAGCAGCTTAGCCCCCCCCGGGGACAGGGTGTCCTACGAGCAGTACTTC	NA	TRBD1	TRBV11-1	TRBJ2-7
CSVETQANTEAFF	TGCAGCGTTGAAACACAGGCGAACACTGAAGCTTTCTTT	NA	NA	TRBV29-1	TRBJ1-1
CATSRGNRGLPPNYGYTF	TGTGCCACCAGCAGAGGAAACAGGGGGCTTCCGCCTAACTATGGCTACACCTTC	NA	TRBD1	TRBV15	TRBJ1-2
CASSLQDRGYGYTF	TGTGCCAGCAGCCTACAGGACAGGGGCTATGGCTACACCTTC	NA	TRBD1	TRBV6-5	TRBJ1-2
CASSSGTSGSKQYF	TGTGCCAGCAGCTCCGGGACTAGCGGATCGAAGCAGTACTTC	NA	TRBD2	TRBV5-4	TRBJ2-7
CASSQGARYEQFF	TGCGCCAGCAGCCAAGGAGCGCGCTATGAGCAGTTCTTC	NA	NA	TRBV4-3	TRBJ2-1
CASSGSGGLNTEAFF	TGTGCCAGCAGCGGTTCAGGGGGCTTGAACACTGAAGCTTTCTTT	NA	TRBD1	TRBV9	TRBJ1-1
CASSRGQGASGELFF	TGCGCCAGCAGCCGAGGCCAGGGGGCGTCCGGGGAGCTGTTTTTT	NA	TRBD1	TRBV5-1	TRBJ2-2
CASLTSTGAETEAFF	TGTGCCAGCTTAACTTCAACAGGGGCGGAAACTGAAGCTTTCTTT	NA	TRBD1	TRBV7-2	TRBJ1-1
CASSRTGKEQFF	TGTGCCAGCAGCCGGACAGGGAAAGAGCAGTTCTTC	NA	TRBD1	TRBV5-5	TRBJ2-1
CSPRNEQYF	TGCAGTCCCAGAAACGAGCAGTACTTC	NA	NA	TRBV20-1	TRBJ2-7
CASSGGSEPYEQYF	TGTGCCAGCAGTGGGGGCTCTGAGCCCTACGAGCAGTACTTC	NA	NA	TRBV2	TRBJ2-7
CASSRTGKITEAFF	TGTGCCAGCTCCCGGACAGGTAAAATCACTGAAGCTTTCTTT	NA	TRBD1	TRBV7-9	TRBJ1-1
CASSRRGGTYEQYF	TGTGCCAGCAGCCGGAGGGGGGGGACCTACGAGCAGTACTTC	few	NA	TRBV5-5	TRBJ2-7
CASSLVSGQGPYEQYF	TGTGCCAGCAGCTTAGTCTCAGGACAGGGCCCCTACGAGCAGTACTTC	NA	TRBD1	TRBV7-9	TRBJ2-7
CASSSGQGARGYTF	TGTGCCAGCAGCTCGGGACAGGGGGCGCGAGGCTACACCTTC	NA	TRBD1	TRBV7-2	TRBJ1-2
CASSYRGTDNEQFF	TGTGCCAGCAGTTATCGGGGGACCGACAATGAGCAGTTCTTC	NA	NA	TRBV6-5	TRBJ2-1
CASSLEFSTGELFF	TGTGCCAGCAGCTTAGAATTTAGCACCGGGGAGCTGTTTTTT	NA	NA	TRBV11-3	TRBJ2-2
CASRETGGNYGYTF	TGTGCCAGTAGAGAGACAGGCGGTAACTATGGCTACACCTTC	NA	NA	TRBV19	TRBJ1-2
CASSDGLSYEQYF	TGTGCCAGCAGTGACGGACTCTCCTACGAGCAGTACTTC	NA	NA	TRBV2	TRBJ2-7
CASSPGQEGQPQHF	TGTGCCAGCTCACCTGGACAGGAGGGTCAGCCCCAGCATTTT	NA	TRBD1	TRBV18	TRBJ1-5
CASSLTDSGGLSTDTQYF	TGTGCCAGCAGCTTAACCGATTCGGGGGGCCTTAGCACAGATACGCAGTATTTT	NA	NA	TRBV7-3	TRBJ2-3
CASSLGSQLDTQYF	TGTGCCAGCAGCTTAGGATCCCAACTAGATACGCAGTATTTT	NA	NA	TRBV9	TRBJ2-3
CASSPPEGKREGRNTGELFF	TGTGCCAGCAGTCCCCCCGAGGGGAAGCGGGAGGGCCGGAACACCGGGGAGCTGTTTTTT	NA	TRBD2	TRBV28	TRBJ2-2
CASSSYGRVEGYTF	TGTGCCAGCAGTTCCTACGGGAGGGTAGAGGGCTACACCTTC	NA	NA	TRBV6-5	TRBJ1-2
CASSLAGVGTEAFF	TGTGCCAGCAGCTTGGCCGGGGTAGGGACTGAAGCTTTCTTT	NA	NA	TRBV5-4	TRBJ1-1
CASSGTGFEQFF	TGTGCCAGTAGTGGAACAGGGTTTGAGCAGTTCTTC	NA	NA	TRBV19	TRBJ2-1
CASSQDMWTSGNIQYF	TGTGCCAGCAGCCAAGATATGTGGACTAGCGGAAACATTCAGTACTTC	NA	TRBD2	TRBV4-2	TRBJ2-4
CASRTGFREQYF	TGTGCCAGCCGAACAGGGTTCAGGGAGCAGTACTTC	few	NA	TRBV27	TRBJ2-7
CASEGALYQETQYF	TGTGCCAGCGAGGGGGCACTGTACCAAGAGACCCAGTACTTC	NA	TRBD1	TRBV5-5	TRBJ2-5
CASSDRGGTDTQYF	TGTGCCAGCAGTGACAGGGGTGGCACAGATACGCAGTATTTT	many	NA	TRBV6-4	TRBJ2-3
CASSYGLNTGELFF	TGTGCCAGCAGTTACGGACTCAACACCGGGGAGCTGTTTTTT	once	NA	TRBV6-5	TRBJ2-2
CASSVGGTRVNNEQFF	TGTGCCAGCAGCGTAGGAGGGACTAGGGTAAACAATGAGCAGTTCTTC	NA	TRBD2	TRBV9	TRBJ2-1
CASSPGLYLQETQYF	TGTGCCAGTAGCCCCGGACTGTACCTCCAAGAGACCCAGTACTTC	NA	NA	TRBV19	TRBJ2-5
CAASAMGGRAGEQYF	TGTGCCGCCTCGGCCATGGGCGGGAGGGCCGGTGAGCAGTACTTC	many	TRBD2	TRBV10-3	TRBJ2-7